One and the same sample provided the 7 T cell receptor beta chains below, sequenced in a study of T cells expressing NK-cell markers. TCRdb processed the 5' RACE reads again and assigns one entry to each CDR3 protein, with no DNA. Its table records about 32,000 distinct CDR3 sequences. Sequences were obtained from blood T cells: a sorted CD56 or NKG2C T cell subset, CD4+ or CD8+ T cells, or bulk PBMC T cells (not recorded which). These receptors came from a woman aged 18 to 75 in good health.

The rearrangement joins TRBV5-1 to TRBJ2-1. The CDR3 covers 16 residues. Per the germline V gene, CDR1 is SGHRS and CDR2 is YFSETQ. The CDR3 loop is CASSLDFLNSYNEQFF.

This chain uses TRBV28 with TRBJ2-1. The V gene's germline CDR1 is MDHEN and CDR2 SYDVKM. There are 14 residues in the CDR3. The CDR3 sequence is CASSPKVSYNEQFF. The full variable domain, in which reference TRBV28 and TRBJ2-1 provide the parts outside the CDR3, is DVKVTQSSRYLVKRTGEKVFLECVQDMDHENMFWYRQDPGLGLRLIYFSYDVKMKEKGDIPEGYSVSREKKERFSLILESASTNQTSMYLCASSPKVSYNEQFFGPGTRLTVL.

The rearrangement uses TRBV14 and TRBJ2-7; TCRdb's D call of TRBD1 is untestable without DNA. Germline CDR1 and CDR2: SGHDN and FVKESK. This CDR3 contains 14 residues. This CDR3 is CASSQRGSPLEQYF.

This chain uses TRBV9 with TRBJ2-7; the D call from TCRdb, TRBD2, cannot be confirmed without DNA. Germline-derived CDR1 and CDR2 are SGDLS and YYNGEE. CDR3 size: 14 residues. The CDR3 sequence: CASSVGGVSDEQYF.

The chain links TRBV4-1 to TRBJ1-4. The CDR3 contains 14 residues. Looked up from germline, CDR1 is MGHRA and CDR2 is YSYEKL. The CDR3 spells CASSQVAGNEKLFF.

The rearrangement links TRBV3-1 to TRBJ1-4. Looked up from germline, CDR1 is LGHDT and CDR2 is YNNKEL (reference sequence). This CDR3 is 15 amino acids long. The CDR3 loop is CASSQEGQANEKLFF.

V usage is TRBV2 and J usage is TRBJ2-3. The CDR3 totals 13 residues. Per germline, CDR1 SNHLY and CDR2 FYNNEI. The chain's CDR3 is CASSKEELDTQYF.